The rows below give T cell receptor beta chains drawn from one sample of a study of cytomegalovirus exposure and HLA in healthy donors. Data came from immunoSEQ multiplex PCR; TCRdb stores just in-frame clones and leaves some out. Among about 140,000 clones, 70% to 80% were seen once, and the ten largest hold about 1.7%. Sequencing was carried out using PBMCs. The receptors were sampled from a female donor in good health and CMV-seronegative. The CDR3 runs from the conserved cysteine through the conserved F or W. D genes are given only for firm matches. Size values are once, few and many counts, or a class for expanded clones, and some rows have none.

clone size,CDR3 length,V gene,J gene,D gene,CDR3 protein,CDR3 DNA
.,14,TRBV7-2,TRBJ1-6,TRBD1,CASSPRQGNSPLHF,TGTGCCAGCAGCCCTCGACAGGGAAATTCACCCCTCCACTTT
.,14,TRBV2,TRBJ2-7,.,CASSEQLTGYEQYF,TGTGCCAGCAGTGAACAGTTGACAGGCTACGAGCAGTACTTC
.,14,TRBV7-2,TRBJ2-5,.,CASSLGTRQETQYF,TGTGCCAGCAGCTTGGGGACACGCCAAGAGACCCAGTACTTC
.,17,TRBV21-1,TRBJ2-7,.,CASSKGRSVEWRGEQYF,TGTGCCAGCAGCAAAGGTCGGTCAGTGGAATGGAGGGGCGAGCAGTACTTC
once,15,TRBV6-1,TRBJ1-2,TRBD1,CASSAQGAPHYGYTF,TGTGCCAGCAGTGCACAGGGGGCGCCACACTATGGCTACACCTTC
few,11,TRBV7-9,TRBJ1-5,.,CASSSGPYQHF,TGTGCCAGCAGCTCTGGGCCTTACCAGCATTTT
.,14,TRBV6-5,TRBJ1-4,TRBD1,CASSHDRVDEKLFF,TGTGCCAGCAGCCACGACAGGGTAGATGAAAAACTGTTTTTT
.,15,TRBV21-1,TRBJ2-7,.,CASSAPSGSKPVQYF,TGTGCCAGCAGCGCCCCCAGCGGGAGTAAACCCGTGCAGTACTTC
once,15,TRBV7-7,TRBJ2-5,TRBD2,CASSRTSGLAEEQYF,TGTGCCAGCAGCCGTACTAGCGGACTAGCTGAAGAGCAGTACTTC
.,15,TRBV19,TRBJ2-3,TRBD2,CASTEERGDTDTQYF,TGTGCCAGTACTGAGGAGCGGGGGGACACAGATACGCAGTATTTT
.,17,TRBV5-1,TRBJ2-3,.,CASSYITGRTSTDTQYF,TGCGCCAGCAGCTATATCACTGGGCGGACTAGCACAGATACGCAGTATTTT
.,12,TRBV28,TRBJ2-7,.,CASSIGGYEQYF,TGTGCCAGCAGTATAGGGGGCTACGAGCAGTACTTC
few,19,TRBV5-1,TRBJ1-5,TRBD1,CASSTTRDRGFFSNQPQHF,TGCGCCAGCAGCACGACCCGGGACAGGGGGTTTTTTAGCAATCAGCCCCAGCATTTT
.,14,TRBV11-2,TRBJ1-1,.,CASSLRQLNTEAFF,TGTGCCAGCAGCTTAAGACAGTTGAACACTGAAGCTTTCTTT
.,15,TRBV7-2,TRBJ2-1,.,CASSLSGSSYNEQFF,TGTGCCAGCAGCCTTAGCGGAAGCTCCTACAATGAGCAGTTCTTC
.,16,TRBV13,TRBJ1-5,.,CASSLGRGFGNQPQHF,TGTGCCAGCAGCTTAGGCCGAGGCTTCGGCAATCAGCCCCAGCATTTT
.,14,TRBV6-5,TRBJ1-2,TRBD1,CASRSGQGGYGYTF,TGTGCCAGCAGATCAGGACAGGGCGGCTATGGCTACACCTTC
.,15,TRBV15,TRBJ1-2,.,CATSRGDSTNYGYTF,TGTGCCACCAGCAGGGGGGACTCTACTAACTATGGCTACACCTTC
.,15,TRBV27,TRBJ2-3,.,CASERRGAGTDTQYF,TGTGCCAGCGAGCGGCGGGGCGCGGGTACAGATACGCAGTATTTT
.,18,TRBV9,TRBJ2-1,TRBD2,CASSVVSPGLGVSNEQFF,TGTGCCAGCAGCGTAGTTTCTCCAGGACTAGGGGTTTCGAATGAGCAGTTCTTC
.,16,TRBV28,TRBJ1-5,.,CASRTQDGYSNQPQHF,TGTGCCAGCAGGACACAGGACGGATATAGCAATCAGCCCCAGCATTTT
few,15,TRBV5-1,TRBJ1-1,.,CASSRIQGMDTEAFF,TGCGCCAGCAGCCGTATCCAGGGAATGGACACTGAAGCTTTCTTT
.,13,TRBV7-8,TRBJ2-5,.,CASSTLAEETQYF,TGTGCCAGCAGCACCCTAGCAGAGGAGACCCAGTACTTC
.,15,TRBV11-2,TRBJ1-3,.,CASSPRDNSGNTIYF,TGTGCCAGCAGCCCACGGGACAACTCTGGAAACACCATATATTTT
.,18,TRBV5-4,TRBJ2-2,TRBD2,CASSSRTSGSSGTGELFF,TGTGCCAGCAGCTCCAGGACTAGCGGGAGTTCGGGCACCGGGGAGCTGTTTTTT
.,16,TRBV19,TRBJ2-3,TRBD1,CASLKPGQGPTDTQYF,TGTGCCAGCCTTAAGCCGGGACAGGGCCCAACAGATACGCAGTATTTT
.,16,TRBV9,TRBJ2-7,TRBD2,CASSVSDRGLASEQYF,TGTGCCAGCAGCGTATCAGACAGGGGACTAGCGAGTGAGCAGTACTTC
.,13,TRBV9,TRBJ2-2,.,CASSAVGAGELFF,TGTGCCAGCAGCGCAGTGGGAGCCGGGGAGCTGTTTTTT
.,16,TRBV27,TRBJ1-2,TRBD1,CASSLKSGGAGYGYTF,TGTGCCAGCAGTCTCAAATCAGGGGGCGCGGGCTATGGCTACACCTTC
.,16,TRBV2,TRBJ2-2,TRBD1,CASSASRTGGDGELFF,TGTGCCAGCAGTGCGTCCCGGACAGGGGGTGACGGGGAGCTGTTTTTT
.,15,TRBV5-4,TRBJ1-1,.,CASSLGGLENTEAFF,TGTGCCAGCAGCTTGGGGGGCCTCGAGAACACTGAAGCTTTCTTT
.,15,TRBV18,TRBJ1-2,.,CASSPRAGWDYGYTF,TGTGCCAGCTCACCACGGGCAGGGTGGGACTATGGCTACACCTTC
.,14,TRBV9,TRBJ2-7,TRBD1,CASSARQGPSEQYF,TGTGCCAGCAGCGCCCGACAGGGACCCTCCGAGCAGTACTTC
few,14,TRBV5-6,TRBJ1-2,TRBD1,CASSGTGTNYGYTF,TGTGCCAGCAGCGGGACAGGGACTAACTATGGCTACACCTTC
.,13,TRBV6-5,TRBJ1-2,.,CASSYGPPGGYTF,TGTGCCAGCAGTTACGGACCGCCGGGAGGCTACACCTTC
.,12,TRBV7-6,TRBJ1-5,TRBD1,CASSPGGQPQHF,TGTGCCAGCAGTCCAGGGGGCCAGCCCCAGCATTTT
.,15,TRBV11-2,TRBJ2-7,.,CASTQRLQGGYEQYF,TGTGCCAGCACCCAGAGGTTGCAGGGAGGATACGAGCAGTACTTC
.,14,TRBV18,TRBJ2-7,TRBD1,CASSTGGPSYEQYF,TGTGCCAGCTCGACAGGGGGCCCCTCCTACGAGCAGTACTTC
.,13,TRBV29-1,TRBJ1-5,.,CSVVQSSNQPQHF,TGCAGCGTTGTTCAGTCGAGCAATCAGCCCCAGCATTTT
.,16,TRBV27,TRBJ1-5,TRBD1,CASSLQGVGLHQPQHF,TGTGCCAGCAGTCTACAGGGGGTCGGTCTTCATCAGCCCCAGCATTTT
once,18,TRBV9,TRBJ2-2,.,CASSVAGRDSRNTGELFF,TGTGCCAGCAGCGTAGCTGGCAGGGACTCTAGGAACACCGGGGAGCTGTTTTTT
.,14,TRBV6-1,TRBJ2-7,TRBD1,CASLRRDRGHEQYF,TGTGCCAGCCTCAGGAGGGACAGGGGACACGAGCAGTACTTC
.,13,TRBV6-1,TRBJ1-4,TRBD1,CASSAGTVRGVFF,TGTGCCAGCAGTGCTGGGACAGTCCGAGGGGTGTTTTTT
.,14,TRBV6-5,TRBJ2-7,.,CASSENQGTYEQYF,TGTGCCAGCAGTGAGAACCAGGGGACCTACGAGCAGTACTTC
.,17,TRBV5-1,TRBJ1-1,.,CASSSGGGVVSGTEAFF,TGCGCCAGCAGCTCTGGAGGGGGGGTAGTCTCGGGAACTGAAGCTTTCTTT
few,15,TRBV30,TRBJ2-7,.,CAWGEGHWISYEQYF,TGTGCCTGGGGGGAAGGACACTGGATCTCCTACGAGCAGTACTTC
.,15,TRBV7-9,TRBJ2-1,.,CASTQGRLTGNEQFF,TGTGCCAGCACCCAAGGGAGACTAACTGGGAATGAGCAGTTCTTC
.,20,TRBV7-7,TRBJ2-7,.,CASTLLIPDLREGADYEQYF,TGTGCCAGCACCCTACTAATACCTGATCTCAGGGAAGGAGCCGACTACGAGCAGTACTTC
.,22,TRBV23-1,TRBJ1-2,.,CASSQSKELSRRSPVKDYGYTF,TGCGCCAGCAGTCAATCGAAAGAGTTAAGCCGGCGGAGCCCTGTTAAGGACTATGGCTACACCTTC
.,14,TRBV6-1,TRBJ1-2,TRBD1,CASSHTGQGYGYTF,TGTGCCAGCAGCCATACGGGACAGGGCTATGGCTACACCTTC